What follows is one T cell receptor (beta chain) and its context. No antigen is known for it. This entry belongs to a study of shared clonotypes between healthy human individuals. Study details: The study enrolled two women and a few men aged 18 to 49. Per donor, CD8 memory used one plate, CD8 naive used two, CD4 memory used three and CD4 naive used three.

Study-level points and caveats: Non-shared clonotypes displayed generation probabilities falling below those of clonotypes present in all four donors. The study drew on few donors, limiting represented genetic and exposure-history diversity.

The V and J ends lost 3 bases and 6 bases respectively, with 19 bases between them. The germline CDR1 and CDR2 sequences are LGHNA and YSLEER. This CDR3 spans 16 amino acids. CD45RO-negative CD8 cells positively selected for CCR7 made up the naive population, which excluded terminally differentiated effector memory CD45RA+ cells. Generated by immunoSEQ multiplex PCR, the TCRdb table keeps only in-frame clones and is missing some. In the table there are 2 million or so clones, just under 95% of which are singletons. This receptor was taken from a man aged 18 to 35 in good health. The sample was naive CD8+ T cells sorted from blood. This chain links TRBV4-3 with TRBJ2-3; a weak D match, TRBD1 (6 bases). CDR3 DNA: TGCGCCAGCAGCCAGTCCCGGGACACCCTCGGGGATACGCAGTATTTT. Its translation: CASSQSRDTLGDTQYF.